The 5 T cell receptor beta chains below come from one sample, sequenced in a study of human T cells and chemical hapten exposure (dated by TCRdb to the early 2020s). The time point tag for this specimen amounts to: patch test 2, 6 weeks after DPC sensitization. Sample treatment or condition, as interpreted from the label and publication: therapeutic diphenylcyclopropenone sensitization with weekly scalp DPC. The library was prepared using RACE. TCRdb records NextSeq 500 as the sequencer. TCRdb trimmed public reads at Q25 via fastp, called clones via MiXCR and kept in-frame beta chains. One record per CDR3 amino acid sequence lists the most common genes and DNA. The sample includes about 84,000 distinct CDR3 sequences, with roughly 10% observed a single time. More than 4% of the sample is in the top ten clones. The input for sequencing was whole blood, taken in connection with sensitization to the hapten diphenylcyclopropenone (DPC). The receptors originated from a woman aged 45-60 years with alopecia areata. Some clones in this sample may be carry-over from other donors' samples.

This clonotype came up a few times. The chain uses TRBV11-2 and TRBJ2-7; no reliable D call. Trimming left V 6 bases short and J 2 bases short, with 20 bases between. Germline assignment: CDR1 SGHAT and CDR2 FQNNGV. CDR3 length: 16 residues. CDR3 nucleotide sequence: TGTGCCAGCAGTGGACCCTCGCGGAGCCCGACCTACGAGCAGTACTTC. Protein product: CASSGPSRSPTYEQYF. The full variable domain, its missing parts supplied by reference TRBV11-2 and TRBJ2-7, is EAGVAQSPRYKIIEKRQSVAFWCNPISGHATLYWYQQILGQGPKLLIQFQNNGVVDDSQLPKDRFSAERLKGVDSTLKIQPAKLEDSAVYLCASSGPSRSPTYEQYFGPGTRLTVT.

The rearrangement links TRBV28 to TRBJ1-1; D might be TRBD1 (6 bases). The germline V gene has CDR1 MDHEN and CDR2 SYDVKM. The V and J ends lost 8 bases and 4 bases respectively, with 20 bases between them. This CDR3 is 15 amino acids long. For the CDR3, the DNA is TGTGCCAGCCTAATGGAGGCAGGGGCGGGCACTGAAGCTTTCTTT. This translates into CASLMEAGAGTEAFF. The whole variable domain, remainder taken from reference TRBV28 and TRBJ1-1, is DVKVTQSSRYLVKRTGEKVFLECVQDMDHENMFWYRQDPGLGLRLIYFSYDVKMKEKGDIPEGYSVSREKKERFSLILESASTNQTSMYLCASLMEAGAGTEAFFGQGTRLTVV.

This clonotype was detected a few times. The chain carries TRBV28 and TRBJ2-7, with a weak D call TRBD2 (6 bases). This CDR3 contains 15 residues. The V gene's germline CDR1 is MDHEN and CDR2 SYDVKM. With 4 bases removed from V and 5 bases from J, the gap between germline ends came to 18 bases. CDR3 loop: CASSSFMGLRNEQYF. In DNA, the CDR3 is TGTGCCAGCAGTTCGTTTATGGGACTTCGGAACGAGCAGTACTTC. Based on the CDR3 plus reference TRBV28 and TRBJ2-7, the full variable domain is DVKVTQSSRYLVKRTGEKVFLECVQDMDHENMFWYRQDPGLGLRLIYFSYDVKMKEKGDIPEGYSVSREKKERFSLILESASTNQTSMYLCASSSFMGLRNEQYFGPGTRLTVT.

At least ten counts were recorded for this clonotype. The chain combines TRBV7-8 with TRBJ1-1; D remains unclear. V was pared by 5 bases and J by 0 bases, with 16 bases between. CDR1 is SGHVS and CDR2 is FQNEAQ in the germline V gene. There are 16 residues in the CDR3. The CDR3, as DNA: TGTGCCAGCAGCCCACGGACGGGCAGTTTGAACACTGAAGCTTTCTTT. Encoded protein: CASSPRTGSLNTEAFF.

In its sample, this clonotype was seen a few times. The genes are TRBV20-1 and TRBJ1-2, with D possibly being TRBD1 (5 bases). The CDR3 consists of 15 residues. The V gene lost 6 bases and the J gene lost 5 bases, with 22 bases spanning the gap. Germline V CDR1 and CDR2: DFQATT, SNEGSKA (reference sequence). For the CDR3, the DNA is TGCAGTGCCCGAGGACAAAGCCCGGATGGGTATGGCTACACCTTC. Translating it yields CSARGQSPDGYGYTF.